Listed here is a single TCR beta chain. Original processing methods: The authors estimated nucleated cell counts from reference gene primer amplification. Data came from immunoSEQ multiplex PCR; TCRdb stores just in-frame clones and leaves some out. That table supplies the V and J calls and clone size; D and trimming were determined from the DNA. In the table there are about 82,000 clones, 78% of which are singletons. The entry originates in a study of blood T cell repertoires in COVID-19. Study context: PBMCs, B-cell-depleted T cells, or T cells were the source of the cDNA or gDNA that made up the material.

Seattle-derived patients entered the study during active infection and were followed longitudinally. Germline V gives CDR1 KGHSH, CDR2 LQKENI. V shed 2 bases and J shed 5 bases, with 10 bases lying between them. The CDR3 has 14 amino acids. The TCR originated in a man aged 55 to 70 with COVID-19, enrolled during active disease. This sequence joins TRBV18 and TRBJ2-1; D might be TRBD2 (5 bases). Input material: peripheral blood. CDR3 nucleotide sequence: TGTGCCAGCTCACCAAGCGGCGGACACAATGAGCAGTTCTTC. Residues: CASSPSGGHNEQFF.